Reported below is one T cell receptor (beta chain). This specimen comes from a study of T cell responses to AZD1222 COVID-19 vaccine. Data came from immunoSEQ multiplex PCR; TCRdb stores just in-frame clones and leaves some out. The sample lists tens of thousands of clones, roughly 90% occurring once. The CDR3 is 15 residues long. V shed 3 bases, J shed 2 bases, and the junction held 6 bases outside the gene matches. The germline V gene encodes CDR1 SGDLS and CDR2 YYNGEE. The sample here was peripheral blood, taken on day 0 of AZD1222 vaccination. The chain recombines TRBV9 with TRBJ2-3; 7 bases are a match to TRBD1. The sequence derives from an adult in good health. The CDR3 sequence is CASSGGQPHTDTQYF. CDR3 DNA sequence: TGTGCCAGCAGCGGGGGACAGCCGCACACAGATACGCAGTATTTT.